These 23 T cell receptor beta chains originate from one sample sequenced in a study of tumor-infiltrating lymphocytes in primary liver carcinoma. Co-extraction of RNA and DNA was performed on about 19-32 mg of unsorted bulk tissue. Production of TCR beta cDNA used around 500 ng total RNA together with a constant-region primer. Three-round nested multiplex PCR performed with slightly modified ARM-PCR produced the TCR beta libraries. The study ran its first two PCR rounds for about 11 cycles each, using TRBV1-TRBV30 forward primers and a C-beta reverse primer. TCRdb re-derived calls from the multiplex PCR reads in MiXCR, one entry per CDR3 protein. This sample yields over 45,000 distinct CDR3 sequences, of which 55% to 75% are seen a single time; just under 30% belongs to the top ten. Specimen: liver tumor tissue from sampling region 5. As to subset: tumor region T5, tumor centre. All receptors come from a man aged 35 to 55 with primary liver carcinoma and hepatitis B virus infection.

As for this clonotype: This CDR3 is missing its conserved last phenylalanine or tryptophan, likely due to a read error. The DNA is left out, because the CDR3 cannot be placed on it with certainty; the CDR3 is given as TCRdb lists it. The chain links TRBV12-3 or TRBV12-4 to TRBJ2-2. With termini counted, the CDR3 has 13 amino acids. The CDR3 here is CASSYRNTGELLY.

The chain uses TRBV4-2 and TRBJ2-7, with D tentatively TRBD1 or TRBD2 (6 bases each). Germline CDR1 is LGHNA and CDR2 is YNFKEQ. Trimming took off 4 bases at V and 9 bases at J, with 22 bases between the two ends. CDR3 size: 15 residues. The CDR3: CASSRLTGPGARQYF. The CDR3 nucleotides are TGTGCCAGCAGCCGACTCACTGGACCGGGGGCGCGGCAGTACTTC.

This clonotype was counted many times. The chain combines TRBV6-5 with TRBJ1-1; tentatively, D is TRBD1 (5 bases). The CDR3 is made up of 13 amino acids. The V end was cut by 6 bases, the J end by 6 bases, with 14 bases between. Per the germline V gene, CDR1 is MNHEY and CDR2 is SVGAGI. CDR3 protein: CASRKTGGPEAFF. CDR3 nucleotides: TGTGCCAGCAGAAAAACCGGGGGACCTGAAGCTTTCTTT.

About this clonotype itself: The CDR3 carries no conserved terminal phenylalanine or tryptophan, so it likely arises from a read error. The rearrangement uses TRBV11-2 and TRBJ2-3; D is possibly TRBD2 (5 bases). Germline assignment: CDR1 SGHAT and CDR2 FQNNGV. There are 15 residues in the CDR3. Trimming shortened V by 4 bases and J by 6 bases, and 17 bases separated the two germline ends. The CDR3 DNA sequence: TGTGCCAGCAGCTACACTAGAGGCTTCGAGGATACGCAGTATCTT. Residues: CASSYTRGFEDTQYL.

As for this clonotype: The junction differs from germline at one of its ends, possibly a read error. The rearrangement uses TRBV6-5 and TRBJ2-1, with D perhaps matching TRBD1 (6 bases). Germline assignment: CDR1 MNHEY and CDR2 SVGAGI. This CDR3 is built from 15 residues. CDR3 DNA sequence: TGTGCCAGCAGTGTACTAGGGGGATCCTACAGTGAGCAGTCCTTC. It yields the protein CASSVLGGSYSEQSF.

A note on this clonotype: The junction shows a germline mismatch at one end, possibly a read error. The rearrangement uses TRBV11-2 and TRBJ2-7; D perhaps matches TRBD2 (6 bases). The CDR3 extends over 13 amino acids. Germline CDR1 is SGHAT and CDR2 is FQNNGV. CDR3 region: CGSSLSELAPQYF. The CDR3, as DNA: TGCGGCAGCAGCTTAAGTGAGCTAGCGCCGCAGTACTTC.

About this clonotype: The junction does not match germline at one end; this may be a read error. The CDR3 region is CANRTGGQPQHF. The CDR3 DNA sequence: TGCGCCAACAGGACAGGGGGTCAGCCCCAGCATTTC. The chain recombines TRBV10-2 with TRBJ1-5; 10 bases align to TRBD1. Germline-derived CDR1 and CDR2 are WSHSY and SAAADI. This CDR3 has 12 amino acids.

This clonotype was seen ten or more times. A much larger clonotype is one base distant, so this may be a read error. The genes are TRBV10-3 and TRBJ2-5, with 12 positions matching TRBD2. Germline lookup yields CDR1 ENHRY and CDR2 SYGVKD. The CDR3 sequence is 18 residues long. The CDR3 reads CAISESSSGRGWQGTQYF. Here the CDR3 DNA reads TGTGCCATCAGTGAGTCCTCTAGCGGGAGGGGATGGCAAGGGACCCAGTACTTC.

In regard to this clonotype: Germline and junction disagree at one end, which may indicate a read error. The chain links TRBV6-1 to TRBJ1-1; 9 nucleotides agree with TRBD1. Germline V gene lookup returns CDR1 MNHNS and CDR2 SASEGT. This CDR3 is built from 14 residues. The DNA for the CDR3 is TGTGCCAGCAGTACACTCCCGGGACAGGGATGGGCTCTCTTT. This sequence encodes CASSTLPGQGWALF.

This clonotype was observed a single time. A read error may produce the germline difference seen at one junction end. The rearrangement uses TRBV12-3 or TRBV12-4 and TRBJ2-7; D not certain. The CDR3 length is 11 residues. This CDR3 is CASSSEHLYRF. Written as DNA, the CDR3 is TGTGCCAGCAGTTCGGAGCACCTCTATCGGTTC.

As to this clonotype: A much bigger clone sits one base away, suggesting this may be a read error. The chain links TRBV5-4 to TRBJ2-3, with a possible D match to TRBD2 (6 bases). The CDR3 extends over 14 amino acids. V gave up 0 bases and J gave up 6 bases, with 11 bases separating them. Germline V lookup: CDR1 SGHNT, CDR2 YYREEE (reference sequence). In nucleotides, the CDR3 is TGTGCCAGCAGCTTGGGACGGGAGCTCGATACGCAGTATTTT. This gives the protein CASSLGRELDTQYF.

As concerns this clonotype: The junction and the germline gene differ at one end; a read error may be behind it. The V and J genes are TRBV4-1 and TRBJ2-5, with TRBD1 matching 7 bases. The CDR3 consists of 16 residues. CDR1 is MGHRA and CDR2 is YSYEKL in the germline V gene. CDR3 region: CASSRLPPGGRETHYF. The DNA of the CDR3 is TGCGCCAGCAGCCGACTCCCACCAGGGGGTCGTGAGACCCACTACTTC.

The chain recombines TRBV7-9 with TRBJ2-1; no reliable D call. The germline V gene encodes CDR1 SEHNR and CDR2 FQNEAQ (reference sequence). Trimming took 1 base from V and 6 from J, leaving 16 bases between them. The CDR3 loop spans 16 amino acids. CDR3 sequence (DNA): TGTGCCAGCAGCTTAGACGCGTTTCCGGGCTCCAATGAGCAGTTCTTC. It is translated as CASSLDAFPGSNEQFF.

Remarks on this clonotype: The junction does not match germline at one end; this may be a read error. The V and J genes are TRBV6-1 and TRBJ1-6; no definite D call. CDR3 length: 16 residues. The V gene's germline CDR1 is MNHNS and CDR2 SASEGT. CDR3 sequence: CASSEMVTSYSSSLHF. DNA of the CDR3: TGTGCCAGCAGTGAAATGGTCACCTCCTATAGTTCATCCCTCCACTTT.

This clonotype was seen only a few times. Here the CDR3 DNA reads TGCGCCAGCAGCTTGGCACCAGGGACGGACGAGCAGTACTTC. Protein sequence: CASSLAPGTDEQYF. The chain combines TRBV5-1 with TRBJ2-7, with D possibly being TRBD1 or TRBD2 (5 bases each). Trimming stripped 0 bases from V and 5 bases from J, with 12 bases between. The CDR3 sequence is 14 residues long. Germline CDR1 is SGHRS and CDR2 is YFSETQ.

This clonotype was observed many times. The CDR3 DNA reads TGTGCCAGCAGTTGGGTTGGCCCGGAGACCCAGTACTTC. It encodes CASSWVGPETQYF. J is TRBJ2-5 and V is TRBV28; D is ambiguous. The germline V gene has CDR1 MDHEN and CDR2 SYDVKM. Trimming cost V 4 bases and J 5 bases, with 11 bases left between them. The CDR3 loop spans 13 amino acids.

As to this clonotype: This likely comes from a read error, as the CDR3 has no conserved phenylalanine or tryptophan at its end. The CDR3, as DNA: TGTGCTAGCAGCTTGGGATCATCCCTCCACTAT. Encoded protein: CASSLGSSLHY. The chain couples TRBV11-2 to TRBJ1-6, with D hard to call. CDR1 and CDR2 from the germline V gene are SGHAT and FQNNGV. This CDR3 comprises 11 residues.

About this clonotype itself: Sequence at one end of the junction differs from germline and may be a read error. The chain combines TRBV11-1 with TRBJ2-3; perhaps TRBD2 as D (6 bases). Germline V lookup: CDR1 SGHAT, CDR2 FQDESV (reference sequence). CDR3 size: 16 residues. CDR3 bases: TGTGCCAGCAGCAAGGGAGTAGCGGCTAGCACCGATACGCAGTATTTT. Protein sequence: CASSKGVAASTDTQYF. Based on the CDR3 plus reference TRBV11-1 and TRBJ2-3, the full variable domain is EAEVAQSPRYKITEKSQAVAFWCDPISGHATLYWYRQILGQGPELLVQFQDESVVDDSQLPKDRFSAERLKGVDSTLKIQPAELGDSAMYLCASSKGVAASTDTQYFGPGTRLTVL.

As to this clonotype: An end of the junction differs from the germline gene, which may be a read error. The CDR3 bases are TGTGCCATCGGTGGGGTCAGGGTAGAGACCGAGTACTTC. This sequence encodes CAIGGVRVETEYF. The chain carries TRBV10-3 and TRBJ2-5, with D tentatively TRBD1 (5 bases). Germline values: CDR1 ENHRY, CDR2 SYGVKD. The CDR3 length is 13 residues.

Note on this clonotype: One end of the junction varies from germline; a read error may be responsible. The rearrangement joins TRBV4-2 to TRBJ2-7; tentatively, D is TRBD1 (5 bases). There are 17 residues in the CDR3. Looked up from germline, CDR1 is LGHNA and CDR2 is YNFKEQ. The CDR3 sequence: CASSQTGSPRWSGEHYF. CDR3 DNA sequence: TGTGCCAGCAGTCAAACAGGTTCCCCCCGGTGGTCTGGCGAGCATTACTTC.

This clonotype has ten or more counts. The rearrangement links TRBV30 to TRBJ2-1; 9 bases fit TRBD1. The CDR3 has 17 residues. V shed 5 bases and J 10 bases; nucleotides not matched to a gene: 21. Germline loops: CDR1 GTSNPN, CDR2 SVGIG (reference sequence). The CDR3 coding sequence is TGTGCCTGGGGGAGGCCTTGGGCAGGGACAGGGAATGACGAGCAGTTCTTC. Translation: CAWGRPWAGTGNDEQFF.

This clonotype has a count of ten or more. The rearrangement uses TRBV5-5 and TRBJ2-7; 10 nucleotides line up with TRBD1. V was clipped by 0 bases and J by 3 bases; unmatched bases: 9. The CDR3 extends over 17 amino acids. CDR1 and CDR2 from the germline V gene are SGHKS and YYEKEE (reference sequence). The CDR3 is CASSLAPRTGGIYEQYF. Here the CDR3 DNA reads TGTGCCAGCAGCTTGGCCCCCCGGACAGGGGGAATCTACGAGCAGTACTTC. Full variable domain (remainder filled in from reference TRBV5-5 and TRBJ2-7): DAGVTQSPTHLIKTRGQQVTLRCSPISGHKSVSWYQQVLGQGPQFIFQYYEKEERGRGNFPDRFSARQFPNYSSELNVNALLLGDSALYLCASSLAPRTGGIYEQYFGPGTRLTVT.

A remark on this clonotype: Germline is not matched at one junction end, which may reflect a read error. The V call is TRBV5-5, the J call TRBJ2-5, with D perhaps TRBD1 or TRBD2 (5 bases each). CDR1 and CDR2 (germline): SGHKS, YYEKEE (reference sequence). CDR3 length: 17 amino acids. The CDR3 protein is CTSSSGLARGYQKTQYF. CDR3 bases: TGTACCAGCAGCTCGGGGCTAGCAAGAGGGTACCAAAAGACCCAGTACTTC.